Reported below is one T cell receptor (beta chain). The record originates from a study of T cell changes during pregnancy in multiple sclerosis. CDR3 length equals 15 residues. Trimming took off 3 bases at V and 2 bases at J, with 13 bases between the two ends. From germline, CDR1 is SGDLS and CDR2 YYNGEE. Produced via immunoSEQ multiplex PCR; TCRdb's table is partial and in-frame only. The table lists about 110,000 clones, less than 95% of them singletons. Sequenced here: peripheral blood, sampled in the third trimester of pregnancy. The TCR sequence derives from a female donor in good health, enrolled as a control in a pregnancy study. The rearrangement uses TRBV9 and TRBJ2-3; D perhaps matches TRBD1 (5 bases). CDR3: CASSARQISTDTQYF. The DNA of the CDR3 is TGTGCCAGCAGCGCGCGACAGATATCCACAGATACGCAGTATTTT. Full variable domain (rest looked up from reference TRBV9 and TRBJ2-3): DSGVTQTPKHLITATGQRVTLRCSPRSGDLSVYWYQQSLDQGLQFLIQYYNGEERAKGNILERFSAQQFPDLHSELNLSSLELGDSALYFCASSARQISTDTQYFGPGTRLTVL.